Listed below are T cell receptor beta chains from one sample, sequenced in a study of blood T cell repertoires in COVID-19. Produced via immunoSEQ multiplex PCR; TCRdb's table is partial and in-frame only. The table shows 230,000 or so clones, with around 86% occurring only once. Sequencing input: peripheral blood. These receptors were collected from a human donor in a cohort sampled during active COVID-19. The CDR3 runs from the conserved cysteine through the conserved F or W. Fields, in order: D gene, clone size, J gene, CDR3 length, V gene, CDR3 DNA, CDR3 protein. The D gene is left open where the match is weak. Clone size appears in some rows only: once, few, many, or a class for an expanded clone.

NA,once,TRBJ1-1,16,TRBV19,TGTGCCAGTAGTATAGGAGGAGGACTGTTCAACACTGAAGCTTTCTTT,CASSIGGGLFNTEAFF
NA,NA,TRBJ1-4,14,TRBV6-2/TRBV6-3,TGTGCCAGCAGTTCCGGAGCTCTCCGGGAAAAACTGTTTTTT,CASSSGALREKLFF
NA,NA,TRBJ1-6,15,TRBV24-1,TGTGCCACCAGTGACCCTGACAGAAATAATTCACCCCTCCACTTT,CATSDPDRNNSPLHF
NA,NA,TRBJ1-2,14,TRBV5-6,TGTGCCAGCAGTCCCGGCGCGGGGGCCCATGGCTACACCTTC,CASSPGAGAHGYTF
NA,NA,TRBJ1-2,15,TRBV5-4,TGTGCCAGCAGCACCCCGGGTCGACCTGGCTATGGCTACACCTTC,CASSTPGRPGYGYTF
TRBD1,NA,TRBJ2-3,15,TRBV6-5,TGTGCCAGCAGGGTTCCGGGACAGTTATCCGGTACGCAGTATTTT,CASRVPGQLSGTQYF
TRBD2,many,TRBJ2-7,15,TRBV9,TGTGCCAGCAGCGCCTCTAGCGGGACCACCTACGAGCAGTACTTC,CASSASSGTTYEQYF
TRBD1,NA,TRBJ2-5,13,TRBV5-1,TGCGCCAGCAGTCGGGACAGAAAAGAGACCCAGTACTTC,CASSRDRKETQYF
NA,NA,TRBJ2-2,14,TRBV7-3,TGTGCCAGCAGGGTTAGCGGGAACACCGGGGAGCTGTTTTTT,CASRVSGNTGELFF
NA,NA,TRBJ1-2,13,TRBV7-3,TGTGCCAGCAGCTTAGGCAGGGGCTATGGCTACACCTTC,CASSLGRGYGYTF
NA,NA,TRBJ1-2,12,TRBV7-8,TGTGCCAGCGGACAGTTGAGCTATGGCTACACCTTC,CASGQLSYGYTF
NA,NA,TRBJ2-3,16,TRBV6-4,TGTGCCAGCAGTGACTCTAGGATTGGAGGCGTCGGTACGCAGTATTTT,CASSDSRIGGVGTQYF
TRBD1,NA,TRBJ1-6,16,TRBV5-6,TGTGCCAGCAGCTTGGCGGGACAGGGGAATAATTCACCCCTCCACTTT,CASSLAGQGNNSPLHF
NA,few,TRBJ2-1,17,TRBV19,TGTGCCAGTAGTATGGCTTTGGGCCCTACCCCCTACAATGAGCAGTTCTTC,CASSMALGPTPYNEQFF
NA,NA,TRBJ1-1,14,TRBV18,TGTGCCAGCTCACCCGGTCCGCAGGGGACTGAAGCTTTCTTT,CASSPGPQGTEAFF
TRBD2,NA,TRBJ2-2,18,TRBV6-2/TRBV6-3,TGTGCCAGCAGTTATTGGAGTTTAGCGGGAGTCGACACCGGGGAGCTGTTTTTT,CASSYWSLAGVDTGELFF